What follows are 9 T cell receptor beta chains derived from one specimen sequenced in a study of T cell changes during pregnancy in multiple sclerosis. Repertoires were generated with immunoSEQ multiplex PCR, while TCRdb's copy carries only in-frame clones and drops some. The sample yields 55,000 or so clones, about 92% seen once. The sequenced sample was CD4+ T cells from peripheral blood mononuclear cells, obtained after pregnancy. The origin of the receptors is a female donor in good health, enrolled as a control in a pregnancy study.

This clone was counted a single time. This sequence joins TRBV19 and TRBJ1-2, with D tentatively TRBD1 (6 bases). Germline CDR1 and CDR2: LNHDA and SQIVND (reference sequence). There are 13 residues in the CDR3. V lost 4 bases to trimming and J lost 9 bases, with 15 bases between them. The CDR3 nucleotides read TGTGCCAGTAGTACAGGACAGCTATTGAGCTACACCTTC. Translating it yields CASSTGQLLSYTF.

DNA for the CDR3: TGTGCCAGCAGTCCCGGGACAGGAGGGACGGAGACCCAGTACTTC. Its protein is CASSPGTGGTETQYF. The V call is TRBV11-2, the J call TRBJ2-5; 8 nucleotides agree with TRBD1. V was clipped by 6 bases and J by 5 bases; unmatched bases: 11. Germline V gives CDR1 SGHAT, CDR2 FQNNGV. The CDR3 is made up of 15 amino acids.

The genes are TRBV19 and TRBJ1-2; TRBD1 matches 9 bases. The germline gives CDR1 LNHDA, CDR2 SQIVND (reference sequence). The CDR3 covers 13 residues. J gave up 5 bases and V 6 bases, and 4 bases lay outside the gene matches. CDR3 bases: TGTGCCAGTAGCACTGGACAGGGGTATGGCTACACCTTC. It codes for CASSTGQGYGYTF.

This clone was detected only once. The gene calls are TRBV5-1 and TRBJ1-5; 9 bases line up with TRBD1. Germline loops: CDR1 SGHRS, CDR2 YFSETQ. The CDR3 contains 15 residues. Trimming at V came to 4 bases and at J to 4 bases, leaving 6 bases not matched to a gene. Here the CDR3 reads CASSPMTGGNQPQHF. The CDR3 coding sequence is TGCGCCAGCAGCCCGATGACAGGGGGAAATCAGCCCCAGCATTTT.

V is TRBV7-2 and J is TRBJ1-6, with TRBD1 identical over 7 bases. The CDR3 runs to 15 residues. Germline V lookup: CDR1 SGHTA, CDR2 FQGNSA. With 5 bases clipped from V and 6 bases from J, the junction kept 7 bases outside the gene matches. CDR3 bases: TGTGCCAGCAGCCCCCAGGGACAGATTAATTCACCCCTCCACTTT. Protein: CASSPQGQINSPLHF. Drawing the rest from reference TRBV7-2 and TRBJ1-6, the complete variable domain is GAGVSQSPSNKVTEKGKDVELRCDPISGHTALYWYRQSLGQGLEFLIYFQGNSAPDKSGLPSDRFSAERTGGSVSTLTIQRTQQEDSAVYLCASSPQGQINSPLHFGNGTRLTVT.

The chain joins TRBV27 to TRBJ2-1, with D maybe TRBD1 (5 bases). CDR3 length: 14 amino acids. V was pared by 6 bases and J by 4 bases, with 13 bases between. Germline CDR1 is MNHEY and CDR2 is SMNVEV (reference sequence). CDR3 sequence: CASRLSRGYNEQFF. The CDR3 DNA reads TGTGCCAGCAGACTCTCAAGGGGATACAATGAGCAGTTCTTC.

V and J are TRBV2 and TRBJ1-2, with D possibly being TRBD1 (6 bases). The CDR3 runs to 16 residues. Germline lookup yields CDR1 SNHLY and CDR2 FYNNEI. V was clipped by 8 bases and J by 4 bases, with 23 bases between them. Here the CDR3 DNA reads TGTGCCAGCGTTGCCTTGGGGGGGGGCATGGGCTATGGCTACACCTTC. Its translation is CASVALGGGMGYGYTF.

The V call is TRBV4-2, the J call TRBJ1-2; 8 bases align to TRBD1. The V segment lost 3 bases and the J segment 2 bases; nucleotides outside the gene matches: 11. Per germline, CDR1 LGHNA and CDR2 YNFKEQ. The CDR3 covers 17 residues. CDR3 sequence (DNA): TGTGCCAGCAGCCACGCTGACGGACAGGGAGGCAACTATGGCTACACCTTC. This sequence encodes CASSHADGQGGNYGYTF.

The chain has TRBV5-1 and TRBJ1-4; 12 bases are a match to TRBD1. From germline, CDR1 is SGHRS and CDR2 YFSETQ. The CDR3 loop spans 18 amino acids. V was pared by 0 bases and J by 5 bases, with 8 bases of the junction left unmatched. The CDR3 DNA sequence: TGCGCCAGCAGCTTGGTGTCCGGGACAGGGGGCCCAAATGAAAAACTGTTTTTT. Its protein is CASSLVSGTGGPNEKLFF.